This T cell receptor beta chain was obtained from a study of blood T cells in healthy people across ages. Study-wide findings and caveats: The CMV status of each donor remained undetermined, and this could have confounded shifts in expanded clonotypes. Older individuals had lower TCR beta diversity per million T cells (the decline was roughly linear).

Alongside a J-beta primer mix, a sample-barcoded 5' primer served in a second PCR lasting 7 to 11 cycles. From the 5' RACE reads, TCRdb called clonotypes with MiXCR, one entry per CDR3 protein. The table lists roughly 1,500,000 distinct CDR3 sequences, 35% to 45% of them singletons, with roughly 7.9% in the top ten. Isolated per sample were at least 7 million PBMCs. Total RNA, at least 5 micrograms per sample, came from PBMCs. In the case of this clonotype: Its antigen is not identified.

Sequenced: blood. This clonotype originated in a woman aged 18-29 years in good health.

CDR3 nucleotide sequence: TGTGCCAGCAGCCAAGAAGTAGGCTCCAGCAATAGGGGGGAGACCCAGTACTTC. Translating it yields CASSQEVGSSNRGETQYF. The chain recombines TRBV3-1 with TRBJ2-5; D is possibly TRBD1 (6 bases). The germline V gene encodes CDR1 LGHDT and CDR2 YNNKEL (reference sequence). CDR3 length equals 18 residues. Trimming took off 0 bases at V and 5 bases at J, with 22 bases between the two ends.